These 28 T cell receptor beta chains came from one sample sequenced in a study of Ad26.COV2.S vaccination and SARS-CoV-2 variants. Method: immunoSEQ multiplex PCR; TCRdb's copy keeps in-frame clones and lacks some. Among roughly 250,000 clones, roughly nine tenths were seen once, and the ten largest hold under 3%. The treatment was: approximately 18 received Ad26.COV2.S at low or high dose, single or two shots; 5 received placebo; per-sample allocation not given. Sample collection was performed on day 63 after the first vaccine or placebo injection. Specimen: peripheral blood, collected in a trial of Ad26.COV2.S vaccine versus placebo. The receptors were sampled from a person aged 18-60 years who received the Ad26.COV2.S COVID-19 vaccine or a placebo.

The chain links TRBV20-1 to TRBJ2-3, with 11 positions matching TRBD2. CDR3 length: 16 amino acids. V lost 3 bases to trimming and J lost 5 bases; unmatched junction nucleotides: 10. CDR1 and CDR2 (germline): DFQATT, SNEGSKA (reference sequence). The CDR3 loop reads CSASYSGGAWKDTQYF. CDR3 DNA: TGCAGTGCTAGTTATAGCGGGGGGGCCTGGAAAGATACGCAGTATTTT.

In this sample, this clone turned up a few times. The chain is built from TRBV5-1 and TRBJ1-2, with unresolved D. The CDR3 is 15 amino acids. V lost 0 bases and J lost 4, with 13 bases in between. Germline V gives CDR1 SGHRS, CDR2 YFSETQ. The CDR3 reads CASSLGTADLYGYTF. CDR3 nucleotides: TGCGCCAGCAGCTTGGGAACGGCAGACCTCTATGGCTACACCTTC.

This sequence joins TRBV7-2 and TRBJ1-3; weak D call: TRBD1 (6 bases). Between the trimmed V and J ends, which lost 0 bases and 0 bases, there was a span of 15 bases. This CDR3 contains 18 residues. Germline-derived CDR1 and CDR2 are SGHTA and FQGNSA. The DNA of the CDR3 is TGTGCCAGCAGCTTAGCTCCGGTGGGGGGCTACTCTGGAAACACCATATATTTT. This sequence encodes CASSLAPVGGYSGNTIYF.

The chain has TRBV7-9 and TRBJ1-4; D perhaps matches TRBD1 (5 bases). The CDR3 is made up of 15 amino acids. The ends were cut back, 5 bases at V and 5 bases at J, with 15 bases in the middle. CDR1 and CDR2 (germline): SEHNR, FQNEAQ (reference sequence). In DNA form, the CDR3 reads TGTGCCAGCAGCGACAACAGGCGTTCCAATGAAAAACTGTTTTTT. Translation gives CASSDNRRSNEKLFF.

V and J are TRBV3-1 (or the pseudogene TRBV3-2) and TRBJ2-7; 16 bases agree with TRBD2. Looked up from germline, CDR1 is LGHDT and CDR2 is YNNKEL (reference sequence). V was pared by 3 bases and J by 3 bases, with 8 bases of the junction left unmatched. The CDR3 extends over 18 amino acids. The CDR3 DNA sequence: TGTGCCAGCAGCCAGGGACTAGCGGGAGGGCCACTCCGCTACGAGCAGTACGTC. It encodes CASSQGLAGGPLRYEQYV.

V is TRBV28 and J is TRBJ1-2; tentatively, D is TRBD1 (5 bases). Germline V gives CDR1 MDHEN, CDR2 SYDVKM. This CDR3 contains 15 residues. V lost 6 bases and J lost 4, with 18 bases in between. The CDR3 region is CASSYSGLRGYGYTF. DNA for the CDR3: TGTGCCAGCAGCTATTCGGGGCTCCGGGGCTATGGCTACACCTTC.

The chain has TRBV12-3 or TRBV12-4 and TRBJ1-1; D perhaps matches TRBD1 (5 bases). The CDR3 is 13 amino acids. V dropped 5 bases and J dropped 1 base, with 8 bases sitting between them. DNA for the CDR3: TGTGCCAGCAGTCGTGGACAGAACACTGAAGCTTTCTTT. Encoded protein: CASSRGQNTEAFF.

This chain links TRBV25-1 with TRBJ1-6; a possible D gene is TRBD1 (5 bases). The CDR3 loop spans 17 amino acids. Trimming cost V 5 bases and J 6 bases, with 20 bases left between them. CDR1 MGHDK and CDR2 SYGVNS come from the germline V gene. The chain's CDR3 is CASSSQETAYLNSPLHF. CDR3 DNA sequence: TGTGCCAGCAGTTCCCAAGAGACAGCTTACCTTAATTCACCCCTCCACTTT.

The chain employs TRBV19 and TRBJ2-2; a possible D gene is TRBD2 (6 bases). Trimming cost V 5 bases and J 1 base, with 14 bases left between them. Germline V gives CDR1 LNHDA, CDR2 SQIVND (reference sequence). CDR3 length: 16 residues. The CDR3 is CASSVYSGLNTGELFF. The CDR3 DNA sequence: TGTGCCAGTAGTGTCTATAGCGGCCTGAACACCGGGGAGCTGTTTTTT.

In this sample, this clone turned up once. This sequence joins TRBV4-2 and TRBJ1-3; possibly TRBD1 for D (5 bases). Trimming pared 1 base from V and 4 bases from J, leaving 5 bases between. From germline, CDR1 is LGHNA and CDR2 YNFKEQ. The CDR3 is made up of 13 amino acids. CDR3 sequence: CASSQGGGNTIYF. CDR3 bases: TGTGCCAGCAGCCAAGGGGGGGGAAACACCATATATTTT.

The J gene is TRBJ2-1, the V gene TRBV4-2; TRBD1 matches 10 bases. Trimming at V came to 4 bases and at J to 6 bases, leaving 9 bases not matched to a gene. The germline V gene has CDR1 LGHNA and CDR2 YNFKEQ. CDR3 length: 16 amino acids. CDR3 DNA sequence: TGTGCCAGCAGCCGCACCGGGACAGGGGCGTCCAATGAGCAGTTCTTC. It yields the protein CASSRTGTGASNEQFF.

V gene TRBV24-1 combines with J gene TRBJ2-1; TRBD2 is a possible D gene (6 bases). CDR1 KGHDR and CDR2 SFDVKD come from the germline V gene. The CDR3 is 11 residues long. With 5 bases removed from V and 10 bases from J, the gap between germline ends came to 8 bases. CDR3 sequence: CATSVRGEQFF. Written as DNA, the CDR3 is TGTGCCACCAGTGTGCGGGGAGAGCAGTTCTTC.

The genes are TRBV7-6 and TRBJ2-5; D uncertain. Trimming stripped 4 bases from V and 1 base from J, with 16 bases between. The germline gives CDR1 SGHVS, CDR2 FNYEAQ. The CDR3 extends over 16 amino acids. DNA of the CDR3: TGTGCCAGCAGCTCAAGCCATAGGGTATTCCAAGAGACCCAGTACTTC. It encodes CASSSSHRVFQETQYF.

The genes are TRBV7-2 and TRBJ2-4; 9 bases are shared with TRBD2. CDR1 is SGHTA and CDR2 is FQGNSA in the germline V gene. This CDR3 region has 18 residues. V lost 3 bases and J lost 1; bases outside the gene matches: 10. CDR3 sequence: CASSLGPLAGEAKNIQYF. CDR3 in DNA: TGTGCCAGCAGCTTGGGACCTTTAGCGGGAGAGGCCAAAAACATTCAGTACTTC.

The CDR3 here is CASSSLGKRAETQYF. For the CDR3, the DNA is TGTGCCAGCAGTTCACTGGGAAAGCGGGCAGAGACCCAGTACTTC. This chain links TRBV6-2 or TRBV6-3 with TRBJ2-5; TRBD2 is a possible D gene (6 bases). The CDR3 covers 15 residues. Trimming took off 4 bases at V and 4 bases at J, with 16 bases between the two ends. Germline V gene data show CDR1 as MNHEY and CDR2 as SVGEGT.

V and J are TRBV6-2 or TRBV6-3 and TRBJ2-1; D may be TRBD2 (5 bases). The V end was cut by 6 bases, the J end by 14 bases, with 17 bases between. The CDR3 sequence is 12 residues long. CDR1 and CDR2 (germline): MNHEY, SVGEGT. CDR3 amino acids: CASSLGLYSKFF. The CDR3 bases are TGTGCCAGCAGCCTAGGACTCTACTCAAAGTTCTTC.

The chain employs TRBV4-2 and TRBJ1-2; maybe TRBD1 (5 bases). This CDR3 spans 15 amino acids. The germline V gene encodes CDR1 LGHNA and CDR2 YNFKEQ. With 3 bases removed from V and 4 bases from J, the gap between germline ends came to 15 bases. CDR3 protein: CASSQHPGRSYGYTF. CDR3 DNA: TGTGCCAGCAGCCAGCACCCGGGACGGAGCTATGGCTACACCTTC.

V and J are TRBV30 and TRBJ1-4; 7 positions agree with TRBD1. There are 16 residues in the CDR3. V dropped 3 bases and J dropped 2; count of bases not matched to a gene: 9. Germline V gives CDR1 GTSNPN, CDR2 SVGIG (reference sequence). The CDR3 DNA is TGTGCCTGGAGGGCCAGCCTGGGACAGACTAATGAAAAACTGTTTTTT. Translated: CAWRASLGQTNEKLFF.

The gene calls are TRBV7-9 and TRBJ2-7; 8 bases align to TRBD2. From germline, CDR1 is SEHNR and CDR2 FQNEAQ (reference sequence). This CDR3 has 17 amino acids. V lost 5 bases and J lost 6; bases outside the gene matches: 18. CDR3 loop: CASSRYEIRQAGGEQYF. CDR3 nucleotide sequence: TGTGCCAGCAGCCGATACGAAATCAGACAGGCGGGGGGCGAGCAGTACTTC.

The rearrangement links TRBV30 to TRBJ2-6; TRBD2 agrees at 8 bases. Germline V gene data show CDR1 as GTSNPN and CDR2 as SVGIG (reference sequence). J lost 2 bases, V lost 5 bases, and 5 bases had no gene match. The CDR3 consists of 15 residues. The CDR3 nucleotides read TGTGCCTGGGAGGACGGGGGGGCTGGGGCCAACGTCCTGACTTTC. The encoded protein is CAWEDGGAGANVLTF.

The sample holds a few counts of this clone. The V and J genes are TRBV7-3 and TRBJ1-1; TRBD1 aligns across 7 bases. The CDR3 is 13 amino acids. CDR1 and CDR2 (germline): SGHTA, FQGTGA. Trimming took 5 bases from V and 3 from J; bases not matched to a gene: 3. This CDR3 reads CASSKDRDTEAFF. The CDR3 DNA sequence: TGTGCCAGCAGCAAAGACAGGGACACTGAAGCTTTCTTT.

This chain joins TRBV6-2 or TRBV6-3 and TRBJ2-1; 12 nucleotides line up with TRBD2. Germline V lookup: CDR1 MNHEY, CDR2 SVGEGT. V lost 2 bases, J lost 6 bases, and 8 bases stayed unmatched. The CDR3 totals 17 residues. CDR3 loop: CASSYERLAGVVNEQFF. In DNA, the CDR3 is TGTGCCAGCAGTTACGAGAGACTAGCGGGAGTAGTCAATGAGCAGTTCTTC.

The gene calls are TRBV29-1 and TRBJ1-2; D is unresolved. The CDR3 is 11 amino acids. Germline V gene lookup returns CDR1 SQVTM and CDR2 ANQGSEA. V lost 3 bases and J 6 bases, leaving 8 bases between the germline ends. The CDR3 region has the DNA TGCAGCGTTGAGGTCGGGGATGGCTACACCTTC. Residues: CSVEVGDGYTF.

The V gene is TRBV11-2, the J gene TRBJ2-7; weak D call: TRBD1 (6 bases). Trimming removed 5 bases from V and 1 base from J, with 21 bases in between. Germline V gene sequence: CDR1 SGHAT, CDR2 FQNNGV. The CDR3 loop spans 17 amino acids. The CDR3 DNA reads TGTGCCAGCAGCCAGGGATGGGCAGGGGCCGCTTCCTACGAGCAGTACGTC. This sequence encodes CASSQGWAGAASYEQYV.

The chain couples TRBV19 to TRBJ2-3, with 9 bases that match TRBD2. The CDR3 is made up of 14 amino acids. Germline CDR1 reads LNHDA; CDR2 reads SQIVND (reference sequence). The V gene end was trimmed by 4 bases and the J gene end by 9 bases; junction bases not matched to a gene: 8. CDR3 DNA sequence: TGTGCCAGTAGTAGGGGACTAGCTGGCACAACGCAGTATTTT. This gives the protein CASSRGLAGTTQYF.

The J gene is TRBJ2-1, the V gene TRBV2; 10 bases are a match to TRBD1. The ends lost 6 bases at V and 3 bases at J; junction bases unmatched: 5. From germline, CDR1 is SNHLY and CDR2 FYNNEI. CDR3 length: 15 residues. CDR3 nucleotide sequence: TGTGCCAGCAGCTCGACAGGGGGCTACTACAATGAGCAGTTCTTC. Encoded protein: CASSSTGGYYNEQFF.

J is TRBJ2-3 and V is TRBV5-1; TRBD2 is a possible D gene (5 bases). Trimming left V 4 bases short and J 0 bases short, with 6 bases between. CDR1 SGHRS and CDR2 YFSETQ come from the germline V gene. The CDR3 contains 13 residues. The CDR3: CASSRTSTDTQYF. The DNA for the CDR3 is TGCGCCAGCAGCCGGACTAGCACAGATACGCAGTATTTT. Full variable domain (outside the CDR3, taken from reference TRBV5-1 and TRBJ2-3): KAGVTQTPRYLIKTRGQQVTLSCSPISGHRSVSWYQQTPGQGLQFLFEYFSETQRNKGNFPGRFSGRQFSNSRSEMNVSTLELGDSALYLCASSRTSTDTQYFGPGTRLTVL.

CDR3 in amino acids: CASSQETQYF. CDR3 in DNA: TGTGCCAGCAGCCAAGAGACCCAGTACTTC. The rearrangement links TRBV12-3 or TRBV12-4 to TRBJ2-5; D unresolved. The V end lost 6 bases, the J end lost 1 base, and 0 bases lay between the germline ends. This CDR3 has 10 amino acids.